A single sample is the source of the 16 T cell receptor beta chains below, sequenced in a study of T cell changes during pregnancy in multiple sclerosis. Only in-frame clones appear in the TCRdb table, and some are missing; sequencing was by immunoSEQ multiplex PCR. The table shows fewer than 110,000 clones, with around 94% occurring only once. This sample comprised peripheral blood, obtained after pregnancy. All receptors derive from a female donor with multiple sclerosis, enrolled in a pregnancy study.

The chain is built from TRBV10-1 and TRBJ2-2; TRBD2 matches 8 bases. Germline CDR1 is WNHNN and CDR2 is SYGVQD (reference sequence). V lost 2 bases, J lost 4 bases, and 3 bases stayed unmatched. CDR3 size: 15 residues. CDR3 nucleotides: TGCGCCAGCAGTGAGAAGCTAGCGGGCACCGGGGAGCTGTTTTTT. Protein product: CASSEKLAGTGELFF.

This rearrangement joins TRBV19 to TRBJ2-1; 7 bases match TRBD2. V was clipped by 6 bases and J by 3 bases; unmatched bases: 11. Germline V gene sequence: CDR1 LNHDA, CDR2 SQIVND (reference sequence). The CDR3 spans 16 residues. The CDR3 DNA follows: TGTGCCAGTAGCCCCACGGGGCTAGCGGTCTACAATGAGCAGTTCTTC. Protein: CASSPTGLAVYNEQFF.

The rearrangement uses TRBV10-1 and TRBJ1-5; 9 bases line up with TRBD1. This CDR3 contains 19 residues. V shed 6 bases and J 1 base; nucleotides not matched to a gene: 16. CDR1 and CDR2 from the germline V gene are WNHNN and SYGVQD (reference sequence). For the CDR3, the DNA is TGCGCCAGCAGGATAGGACAGGGGCCTTGGCGTTTGAGCAATCAGCCCCAGCATTTT. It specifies CASRIGQGPWRLSNQPQHF.

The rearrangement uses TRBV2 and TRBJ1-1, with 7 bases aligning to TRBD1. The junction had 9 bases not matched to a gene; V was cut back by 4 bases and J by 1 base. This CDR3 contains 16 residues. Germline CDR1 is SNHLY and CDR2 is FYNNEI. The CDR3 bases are TGTGCCAGCAGTGTTGACGCTTGGACAGGGAACACTGAAGCTTTCTTT. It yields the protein CASSVDAWTGNTEAFF.

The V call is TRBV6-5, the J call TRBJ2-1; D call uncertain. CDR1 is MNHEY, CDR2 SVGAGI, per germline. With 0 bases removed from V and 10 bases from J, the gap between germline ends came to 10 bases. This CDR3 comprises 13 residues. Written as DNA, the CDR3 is TGTGCCAGCAGTTACTCCTTTGGCAACGAGCAGTTCTTC. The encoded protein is CASSYSFGNEQFF.

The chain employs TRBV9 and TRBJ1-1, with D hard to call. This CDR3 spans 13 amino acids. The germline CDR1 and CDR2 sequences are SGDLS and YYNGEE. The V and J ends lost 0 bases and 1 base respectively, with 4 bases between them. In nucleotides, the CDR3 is TGTGCCAGCAGCGTAGCGGGGAACACTGAAGCTTTCTTT. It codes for CASSVAGNTEAFF.

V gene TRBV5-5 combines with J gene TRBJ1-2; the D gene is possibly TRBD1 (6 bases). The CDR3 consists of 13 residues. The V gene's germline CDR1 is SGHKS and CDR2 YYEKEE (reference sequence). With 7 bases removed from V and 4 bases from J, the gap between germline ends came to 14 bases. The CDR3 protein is CASAGGRVYGYTF. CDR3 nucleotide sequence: TGTGCCAGCGCCGGGGGGCGAGTCTATGGCTACACCTTC.

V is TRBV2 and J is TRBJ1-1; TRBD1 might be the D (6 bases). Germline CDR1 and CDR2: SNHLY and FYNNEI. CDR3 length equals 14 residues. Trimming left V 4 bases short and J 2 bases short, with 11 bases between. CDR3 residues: CASSVAQGNTEAFF. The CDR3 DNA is TGTGCCAGCAGTGTAGCACAGGGAAACACTGAAGCTTTCTTT.

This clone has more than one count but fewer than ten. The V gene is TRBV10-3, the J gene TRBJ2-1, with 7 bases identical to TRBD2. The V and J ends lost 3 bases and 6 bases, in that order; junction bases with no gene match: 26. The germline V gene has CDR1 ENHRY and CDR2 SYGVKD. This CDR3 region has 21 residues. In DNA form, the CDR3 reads TGTGCCATCAGTGATTCGCCTGTAATAGTTTCCTTGTCTGGGGGGGGCAATGAGCAGTTCTTC. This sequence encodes CAISDSPVIVSLSGGGNEQFF.

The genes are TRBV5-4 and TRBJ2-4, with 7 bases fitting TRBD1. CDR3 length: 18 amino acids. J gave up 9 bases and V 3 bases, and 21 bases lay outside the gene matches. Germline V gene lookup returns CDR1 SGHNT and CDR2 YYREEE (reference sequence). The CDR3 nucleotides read TGTGCCAGCAGCTCAGAAGGACAGGTCGGTCCGCGTAAAGGCATTCAGTACTTC. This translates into CASSSEGQVGPRKGIQYF.

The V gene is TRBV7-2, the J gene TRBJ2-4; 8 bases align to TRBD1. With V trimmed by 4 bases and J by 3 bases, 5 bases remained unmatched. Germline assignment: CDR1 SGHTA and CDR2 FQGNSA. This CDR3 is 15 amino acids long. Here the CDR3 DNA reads TGTGCCAGCAGCTCCGGACAGGGAAACAAAAACATTCAGTACTTC. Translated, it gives CASSSGQGNKNIQYF.

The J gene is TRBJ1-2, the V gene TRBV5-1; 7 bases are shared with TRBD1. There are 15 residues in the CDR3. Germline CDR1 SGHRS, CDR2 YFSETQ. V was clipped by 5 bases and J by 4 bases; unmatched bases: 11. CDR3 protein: CASSSGQAVGYGYTF. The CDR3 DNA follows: TGCGCCAGCAGTTCCGGACAGGCCGTGGGCTATGGCTACACCTTC. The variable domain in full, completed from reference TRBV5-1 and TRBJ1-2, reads KAGVTQTPRYLIKTRGQQVTLSCSPISGHRSVSWYQQTPGQGLQFLFEYFSETQRNKGNFPGRFSGRQFSNSRSEMNVSTLELGDSALYLCASSSGQAVGYGYTFGSGTRLTVV.

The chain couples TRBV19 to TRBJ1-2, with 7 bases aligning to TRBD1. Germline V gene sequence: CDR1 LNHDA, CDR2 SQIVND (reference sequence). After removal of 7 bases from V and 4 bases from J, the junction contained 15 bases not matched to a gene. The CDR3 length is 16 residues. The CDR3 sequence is CASKRSSRGFSYGYTF. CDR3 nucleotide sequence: TGTGCCAGTAAAAGGTCATCCAGGGGGTTCAGCTATGGCTACACCTTC. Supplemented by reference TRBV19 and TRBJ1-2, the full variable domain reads DGGITQSPKYLFRKEGQNVTLSCEQNLNHDAMYWYRQDPGQGLRLIYYSQIVNDFQKGDIAEGYSVSREKKESFPLTVTSAQKNPTAFYLCASKRSSRGFSYGYTFGSGTRLTVV.

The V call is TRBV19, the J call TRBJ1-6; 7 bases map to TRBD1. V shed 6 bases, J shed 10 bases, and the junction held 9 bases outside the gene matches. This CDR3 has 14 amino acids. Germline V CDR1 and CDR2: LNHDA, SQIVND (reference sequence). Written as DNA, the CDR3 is TGTGCCAGTAGCGTCGGGACAGAGGGGTCACCCCTCCACTTT. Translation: CASSVGTEGSPLHF.

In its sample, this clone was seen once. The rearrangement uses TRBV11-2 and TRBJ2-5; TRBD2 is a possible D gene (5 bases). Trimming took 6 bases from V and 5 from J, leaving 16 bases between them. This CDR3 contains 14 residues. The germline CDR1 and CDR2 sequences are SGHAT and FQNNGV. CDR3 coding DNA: TGTGCCAGCAGAGGGTCGGGGTTCGGGGAGACCCAGTACTTC. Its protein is CASRGSGFGETQYF.

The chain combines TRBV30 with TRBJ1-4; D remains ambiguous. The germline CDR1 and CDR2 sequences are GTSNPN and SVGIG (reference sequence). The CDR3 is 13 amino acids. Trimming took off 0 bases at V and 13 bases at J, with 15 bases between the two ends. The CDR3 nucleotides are TGTGCCTGGAGTGTAGTGGGAGCAAAAGGACTGTTTTTT. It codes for CAWSVVGAKGLFF.